Listed below are T cell receptor beta chains from one sample, sequenced in a study of T cell repertoires in cytomegalovirus infection. TCRdb recomputed calls from the reads with MiXCR, one row per CDR3 protein. The sample contains about 680,000 distinct CDR3 sequences, roughly a quarter of which appear only once. Sample: CD8+ T cells from PBMCs. The source of these receptors is a human donor in good health (CMV status not recorded). Some clones in this sample may be carry-over from other donors' samples. Both conserved end residues are part of each CDR3. Each record gives: clone size, V gene, J gene, D gene, CDR3 protein, CDR3 DNA. A D gene is named only where the DNA matches it firmly. Not every row has a clone size; where given, it reads once, few, many or a size class.

abundance: few; v_gene: TRBV4-1; j_gene: TRBJ2-2; d_gene: TRBD1; CDR3aa: CASSPIRDRGRANTGELFF; CDR3nt: TGCGCCAGCAGCCCGATCCGGGACAGGGGCCGAGCGAACACCGGGGAGCTGTTTTTT
abundance: few; v_gene: TRBV25-1; j_gene: TRBJ1-2; d_gene: TRBD1; CDR3aa: CASSGQGADYGYTF; CDR3nt: TGTGCCAGCTCAGGACAGGGGGCGGACTATGGCTACACCTTC
abundance: many; v_gene: TRBV12-3/TRBV12-4; j_gene: TRBJ2-2; d_gene: .; CDR3aa: CASSGDLGWELFF; CDR3nt: TGTGCCAGCAGCGGGGACCTCGGATGGGAGCTGTTTTTT
abundance: few; v_gene: TRBV7-9; j_gene: TRBJ2-3; d_gene: TRBD1; CDR3aa: CASSSGTGYDTQYF; CDR3nt: TGTGCCAGCAGCTCGGGGACAGGGTATGATACGCAGTATTTT
abundance: .; v_gene: TRBV5-1; j_gene: TRBJ1-2; d_gene: .; CDR3aa: CASRSGDSPNYGYTF; CDR3nt: TGCGCCAGCCGCTCAGGGGACTCCCCTAACTATGGCTACACCTTC
abundance: few; v_gene: TRBV9; j_gene: TRBJ2-1; d_gene: .; CDR3aa: CASSRHGGETYNEQFF; CDR3nt: TGTGCCAGCAGCCGCCATGGCGGGGAGACCTACAATGAGCAGTTCTTC
abundance: many; v_gene: TRBV7-8; j_gene: TRBJ1-5; d_gene: .; CDR3aa: CASSSPGSGNQPQHF; CDR3nt: TGTGCCAGCAGCTCTCCCGGGTCGGGTAATCAGCCCCAGCATTTT
abundance: .; v_gene: TRBV7-4; j_gene: TRBJ1-2; d_gene: .; CDR3aa: CASSETTTSYGYTF; CDR3nt: TGTGCCAGCAGCGAAACAACCACCTCCTATGGCTACACCTTC
abundance: .; v_gene: TRBV7-9; j_gene: TRBJ2-3; d_gene: TRBD2; CDR3aa: CASSFEGYRGGYSDTQYF; CDR3nt: TGTGCCAGCAGCTTCGAGGGGTACCGGGGGGGCTATTCAGATACGCAGTATTTT
abundance: .; v_gene: TRBV19; j_gene: TRBJ1-1; d_gene: .; CDR3aa: CASSLESQGFVTEAFF; CDR3nt: TGTGCCAGTAGTTTGGAATCCCAGGGATTTGTCACTGAAGCTTTCTTT
abundance: few; v_gene: TRBV12-3/TRBV12-4; j_gene: TRBJ2-2; d_gene: TRBD1; CDR3aa: CASSLILTGVGAGELFF; CDR3nt: TGTGCCAGCAGTTTAATCCTGACAGGGGTTGGAGCCGGGGAGCTGTTTTTT
abundance: many; v_gene: TRBV11-3; j_gene: TRBJ2-2; d_gene: .; CDR3aa: CASSLGGLANTGELFF; CDR3nt: TGTGCCAGCAGCTTAGGCGGACTTGCGAACACCGGGGAGCTGTTTTTT
abundance: few; v_gene: TRBV7-9; j_gene: TRBJ1-1; d_gene: .; CDR3aa: CASSLAVGPKTEAFF; CDR3nt: TGTGCCAGCAGCTTAGCCGTTGGGCCGAAGACTGAAGCTTTCTTT
abundance: .; v_gene: TRBV29-1; j_gene: TRBJ1-2; d_gene: .; CDR3aa: CSVEGKPGVYGYTF; CDR3nt: TGCAGCGTTGAGGGCAAACCGGGAGTGTATGGCTACACCTTC
abundance: .; v_gene: TRBV29-1; j_gene: TRBJ1-1; d_gene: .; CDR3aa: CSPLWQGRTFF; CDR3nt: TGCAGCCCCTTGTGGCAGGGTAGAACTTTCTTT
abundance: .; v_gene: TRBV29-1; j_gene: TRBJ2-1; d_gene: .; CDR3aa: CSVEAYSAYNEQFF; CDR3nt: TGCAGCGTTGAAGCTTACTCGGCCTACAATGAGCAGTTCTTC
abundance: few; v_gene: TRBV20-1; j_gene: TRBJ1-2; d_gene: .; CDR3aa: CSAREAGENGYTF; CDR3nt: TGCAGTGCTAGAGAGGCAGGGGAAAACGGCTACACCTTC
abundance: many; v_gene: TRBV7-6; j_gene: TRBJ2-1; d_gene: .; CDR3aa: CASSPSLGNEQFF; CDR3nt: TGTGCCAGCAGCCCATCTTTGGGAAATGAGCAGTTCTTC
abundance: .; v_gene: TRBV27; j_gene: TRBJ2-7; d_gene: TRBD1; CDR3aa: CASSLGQGARYEQYF; CDR3nt: TGTGCCAGCAGTCTCGGACAGGGGGCGCGCTACGAGCAGTACTTC
abundance: .; v_gene: TRBV15; j_gene: TRBJ1-1; d_gene: .; CDR3aa: CATSLEGTEAFF; CDR3nt: TGTGCCACCAGTTTAGAGGGGACTGAAGCTTTCTTT
abundance: few; v_gene: TRBV9; j_gene: TRBJ1-1; d_gene: .; CDR3aa: CASSPVVGMNTEAFF; CDR3nt: TGTGCCAGCAGCCCCGTTGTGGGGATGAACACTGAAGCTTTCTTT
abundance: few; v_gene: TRBV18; j_gene: TRBJ2-7; d_gene: .; CDR3aa: CASSPSLGELNYEQYF; CDR3nt: TGTGCCAGCTCACCCTCCTTAGGGGAGTTGAATTACGAGCAGTACTTC
abundance: many; v_gene: TRBV7-8; j_gene: TRBJ2-2; d_gene: .; CDR3aa: CASSRTGGLYTGELFF; CDR3nt: TGTGCCAGCAGCCGGACGGGGGGCTTATACACCGGGGAGCTGTTTTTT
abundance: few; v_gene: TRBV29-1; j_gene: TRBJ2-1; d_gene: TRBD2; CDR3aa: CSVGGTSGVSEQFF; CDR3nt: TGCAGCGTGGGGGGGACTAGCGGGGTCAGTGAGCAGTTCTTC
abundance: many; v_gene: TRBV6-1; j_gene: TRBJ2-1; d_gene: TRBD1; CDR3aa: CASSAPRGHYNEQFF; CDR3nt: TGTGCCAGCAGTGCCCCCAGGGGGCACTACAATGAGCAGTTCTTC
abundance: .; v_gene: TRBV6-2/TRBV6-3; j_gene: TRBJ2-1; d_gene: TRBD2; CDR3aa: CASSYGVAGMGDEQFF; CDR3nt: TGTGCCAGCAGTTACGGGGTAGCGGGGATGGGCGATGAGCAGTTCTTC
abundance: .; v_gene: TRBV6-5; j_gene: TRBJ1-1; d_gene: .; CDR3aa: CASSYGPSGIIYTEAFF; CDR3nt: TGTGCCAGCAGCTACGGGCCCTCGGGGATCATTTACACTGAAGCTTTCTTT
abundance: .; v_gene: TRBV6-5; j_gene: TRBJ1-1; d_gene: .; CDR3aa: CASSPNSYEAFF; CDR3nt: TGTGCCAGCAGTCCAAACAGCTATGAAGCTTTCTTT
abundance: .; v_gene: TRBV4-3; j_gene: TRBJ1-2; d_gene: .; CDR3aa: CANSQSRAAGFNYGYTF; CDR3nt: TGCGCCAACAGCCAATCACGAGCGGCAGGATTTAACTATGGCTACACCTTC
abundance: few; v_gene: TRBV27; j_gene: TRBJ2-1; d_gene: TRBD1; CDR3aa: CASSFSGTGLHEQFF; CDR3nt: TGTGCCAGCAGTTTCTCTGGGACAGGGCTCCATGAGCAGTTCTTC
abundance: .; v_gene: TRBV19; j_gene: TRBJ2-1; d_gene: .; CDR3aa: CASANGGYNEQFF; CDR3nt: TGTGCCAGCGCGAACGGGGGCTACAATGAGCAGTTCTTC
abundance: many; v_gene: TRBV7-9; j_gene: TRBJ2-5; d_gene: .; CDR3aa: CASSLGASGQETQYF; CDR3nt: TGTGCCAGCAGCTTAGGGGCTTCGGGGCAAGAGACCCAGTACTTC
abundance: .; v_gene: TRBV20-1; j_gene: TRBJ1-6; d_gene: .; CDR3aa: CSASPGLPSYNSPLHF; CDR3nt: TGCAGTGCTAGCCCGGGACTACCGTCCTATAATTCACCCCTCCACTTT
abundance: many; v_gene: TRBV7-6; j_gene: TRBJ2-1; d_gene: TRBD2; CDR3aa: CASSPRTSGGYNEQFF; CDR3nt: TGTGCCAGCAGCCCCAGGACTAGCGGGGGGTACAATGAGCAGTTCTTC
abundance: .; v_gene: TRBV2; j_gene: TRBJ2-2; d_gene: TRBD2; CDR3aa: CARTSISGELFF; CDR3nt: TGTGCCAGGACTAGCATCTCCGGGGAGCTGTTTTTT
abundance: .; v_gene: TRBV18; j_gene: TRBJ2-5; d_gene: .; CDR3aa: CASSRTGTQGETQYF; CDR3nt: TGTGCCAGCTCGCGGACCGGGACTCAAGGAGAGACCCAGTACTTC
abundance: many; v_gene: TRBV19; j_gene: TRBJ1-1; d_gene: .; CDR3aa: CASRGLNTEAFF; CDR3nt: TGTGCCAGCAGGGGTTTGAACACTGAAGCTTTCTTT
abundance: .; v_gene: TRBV15; j_gene: TRBJ1-4; d_gene: TRBD1; CDR3aa: CATNRLAGQVNEKLFF; CDR3nt: TGTGCCACCAACAGACTCGCGGGACAGGTTAATGAAAAACTGTTTTTT
abundance: many; v_gene: TRBV14; j_gene: TRBJ2-1; d_gene: TRBD2; CDR3aa: CASSPWTSGVEQFF; CDR3nt: TGTGCCAGCAGCCCATGGACTAGCGGGGTAGAGCAGTTCTTC
abundance: .; v_gene: TRBV29-1; j_gene: TRBJ2-7; d_gene: .; CDR3aa: CSVGGMQGGRGEQYF; CDR3nt: TGCAGCGTTGGGGGGATGCAGGGTGGAAGAGGGGAGCAGTACTTC
abundance: many; v_gene: TRBV7-2; j_gene: TRBJ1-1; d_gene: .; CDR3aa: CASSLEISHEAFF; CDR3nt: TGTGCCAGCAGCTTAGAAATTTCCCATGAAGCTTTCTTT
abundance: .; v_gene: TRBV20-1; j_gene: TRBJ2-2; d_gene: TRBD1; CDR3aa: CSADRRDRNTGELFF; CDR3nt: TGCAGTGCTGACCGAAGGGACAGAAACACCGGGGAGCTGTTTTTT
abundance: .; v_gene: TRBV20-1; j_gene: TRBJ2-1; d_gene: .; CDR3aa: CSARDPRVDNEQFF; CDR3nt: TGCAGTGCTAGAGATCCCAGGGTAGACAATGAGCAGTTCTTC
abundance: many; v_gene: TRBV7-9; j_gene: TRBJ2-5; d_gene: .; CDR3aa: CASNHPTGYQETQYF; CDR3nt: TGTGCCAGCAACCACCCTACTGGGTACCAAGAGACCCAGTACTTC
abundance: .; v_gene: TRBV9; j_gene: TRBJ2-1; d_gene: .; CDR3aa: CASSVPTGRGLVNEQFF; CDR3nt: TGTGCCAGCAGCGTCCCCACTGGGAGGGGGCTTGTAAATGAGCAGTTCTTC
abundance: .; v_gene: TRBV29-1; j_gene: TRBJ1-2; d_gene: TRBD1; CDR3aa: CSGGRTGGADYGYTF; CDR3nt: TGCAGCGGGGGCCGGACAGGGGGCGCAGACTATGGCTACACCTTC
abundance: few; v_gene: TRBV27; j_gene: TRBJ1-6; d_gene: .; CDR3aa: CASSLSGRRDSPLHF; CDR3nt: TGTGCCAGCAGTTTATCGGGCAGAAGGGATTCACCCCTCCACTTT
abundance: few; v_gene: TRBV5-5; j_gene: TRBJ2-7; d_gene: .; CDR3aa: CASSLRLAYEQYF; CDR3nt: TGTGCCAGCAGCTTGAGACTAGCCTACGAGCAGTACTTC
abundance: once; v_gene: TRBV20-1; j_gene: TRBJ2-3; d_gene: TRBD2; CDR3aa: CSAPRRAGGFSTDTQYF; CDR3nt: TGCAGTGCTCCCCGGAGAGCGGGGGGGTTTAGCACAGATACGCAGTATTTT
abundance: few; v_gene: TRBV20-1; j_gene: TRBJ1-5; d_gene: TRBD1; CDR3aa: CSARSGTGAWQPQHF; CDR3nt: TGCAGTGCTAGATCCGGGACAGGGGCTTGGCAGCCCCAGCATTTT
abundance: many; v_gene: TRBV7-8; j_gene: TRBJ1-1; d_gene: .; CDR3aa: CASSLERGWTEAFF; CDR3nt: TGTGCCAGCAGCTTAGAAAGGGGGTGGACTGAAGCTTTCTTT
abundance: many; v_gene: TRBV7-8; j_gene: TRBJ2-1; d_gene: TRBD2; CDR3aa: CASSQPTSGGESYNEQFF; CDR3nt: TGTGCCAGCAGCCAACCTACTAGCGGGGGGGAGTCCTACAATGAGCAGTTCTTC
abundance: few; v_gene: TRBV14; j_gene: TRBJ1-1; d_gene: .; CDR3aa: CASSQEMNTEAFF; CDR3nt: TGTGCCAGCAGCCAAGAGATGAACACTGAAGCTTTCTTT
abundance: .; v_gene: TRBV2; j_gene: TRBJ1-1; d_gene: .; CDR3aa: CASHIHWLNTEAFF; CDR3nt: TGTGCCAGCCATATACATTGGTTAAACACTGAAGCTTTCTTT
abundance: .; v_gene: TRBV7-9; j_gene: TRBJ2-4; d_gene: .; CDR3aa: CASSLEGHGKNIQYF; CDR3nt: TGTGCCAGCAGCTTAGAGGGACACGGAAAAAACATTCAGTACTTC